These 19 T cell receptor beta chains were all obtained from the same sample, sequenced in a study of T-cell reconstitution after alpha-beta-depleted transplantation in children. The TCRbeta library incorporated unique molecular identifiers. Using its own MiXCR run on the PCR reads, TCRdb lists one record per CDR3 protein. The data show about 200,000 distinct CDR3 sequences, with 8.4% seen just once and about 40% held by the top ten. Sample: PBMCs, mostly from graft donor cells, taken 360 days after TCRalphabeta/CD19-depleted stem cell transplant. All receptors derive from a male patient between 2 and 15 years old who had a stem cell transplant for acute myeloid leukemia, so the T cells may come from the graft donor.

This clonotype turned up a few times. The rearrangement uses TRBV12-3 or TRBV12-4 and TRBJ1-1; D might be TRBD1 (5 bases). V was pared by 4 bases and J by 8 bases, with 17 bases between. The CDR3 has 14 residues. The CDR3, as DNA: TGTGCCAGCAGTTCCCACGTCCGGGGCCTAGAAGCTTTCTTT. Its translation is CASSSHVRGLEAFF.

This chain connects TRBV6-1 to TRBJ1-1; 8 bases are a match to TRBD1. Germline V gene data show CDR1 as MNHNS and CDR2 as SASEGT. The CDR3 sequence is 15 residues long. J gave up 5 bases and V 4 bases, and 9 bases lay outside the gene matches. The CDR3 DNA is TGTGCCAGCAGTGGCACCTTACAGGGGGGGACTGAAGCTTTCTTT. Encoded protein: CASSGTLQGGTEAFF.

This clonotype was seen more than once but under ten times. V gene TRBV14 combines with J gene TRBJ2-7, with 9 nucleotides matching TRBD1. CDR1 SGHDN and CDR2 FVKESK come from the germline V gene. The CDR3 sequence is 14 residues long. The V segment lost 3 bases and the J segment 7 bases; nucleotides outside the gene matches: 7. CDR3 sequence: CASSQRQGDGEQYF. CDR3 DNA: TGTGCCAGCAGCCAGAGACAGGGGGATGGTGAGCAGTACTTC.

This clonotype was recorded many times. This chain connects TRBV10-3 to TRBJ1-2, with a tentative D call TRBD1 (6 bases). CDR1 and CDR2 (germline): ENHRY, SYGVKD. The CDR3 runs 14 residues. The germline V and J ends were trimmed by 6 bases and 3 bases, with 14 bases remaining between them. The CDR3: CAISRQGRDYGYTF. The DNA of the CDR3 is TGTGCCATCAGCCGTCAGGGGCGCGACTATGGCTACACCTTC.

This clonotype was observed many times. The chain carries TRBV3-1 and TRBJ1-1; possible D gene TRBD1, 5 bases. The germline gives CDR1 LGHDT, CDR2 YNNKEL (reference sequence). The CDR3 has 14 amino acids. V lost 0 bases, J lost 9 bases, and 14 bases lay in between. The CDR3 coding sequence is TGTGCCAGCAGCCAAGATCAAGGCAGGGAGAAAGCTTTCTTT. Protein product: CASSQDQGREKAFF.

This clonotype was observed at least ten times. This rearrangement joins TRBV20-1 to TRBJ2-1; TRBD2 aligns across 9 bases. The V and J ends lost 0 bases and 7 bases, in that order; junction bases with no gene match: 10. CDR3 length equals 16 residues. The germline V gene encodes CDR1 DFQATT and CDR2 SNEGSKA (reference sequence). The CDR3 DNA reads TGCAGTGCTAGAGATAATCTAGCGGGGAGTGATAATGAGCAGTTCTTC. It yields the protein CSARDNLAGSDNEQFF.

Notes on this clonotype: In this CDR3 the conserved last residue, phenylalanine or tryptophan, is missing, so a read error is likely. The genes are TRBV7-2 and TRBJ2-7; D is unclear. The germline V gene encodes CDR1 SGHTA and CDR2 FQGNSA. The CDR3 has 14 residues. Trimming stripped 2 bases from V and 5 bases from J, with 13 bases between. In DNA form, the CDR3 reads TGTGCCAGCAGCTTACGGTACGATGCTAACGAGCAGTACTGC. Protein sequence: CASSLRYDANEQYC.

This chain uses TRBV5-1 with TRBJ2-7, with TRBD1 matching over 9 bases. Germline CDR1 reads SGHRS; CDR2 reads YFSETQ. The CDR3 consists of 13 residues. The trim removed 5 bases at V and 7 bases at J, leaving 7 bases unmatched. The CDR3 DNA sequence: TGCGCCAGCAGGGACAGGGGCCAATATGAGCAGTACTTC. It translates to CASRDRGQYEQYF.

The V and J genes are TRBV5-6 and TRBJ2-2; 8 bases are shared with TRBD1. The germline gives CDR1 SGHDT, CDR2 YYEEEE. After removal of 4 bases from V and 4 bases from J, the junction contained 9 bases not matched to a gene. This CDR3 comprises 16 residues. In DNA, the CDR3 is TGTGCCAGCAGCCTGCAGGGGGCTTTTATCACCGGGGAGCTGTTTTTT. It yields the protein CASSLQGAFITGELFF.

This clonotype was detected many times. The V call is TRBV4-1, the J call TRBJ2-2; possibly TRBD2 for D (6 bases). CDR1 and CDR2 (germline): MGHRA, YSYEKL. The CDR3 runs to 15 residues. Trimming removed 4 bases from V and 0 bases from J, with 9 bases in between. CDR3 sequence reads: CASSPPGANTGELFF. The CDR3 DNA is TGCGCCAGCAGCCCCCCGGGGGCGAACACCGGGGAGCTGTTTTTT.

This clonotype turned up a few times. V is TRBV20-1 and J is TRBJ2-7, with D perhaps TRBD1 or TRBD2 (5 bases each). The V gene lost 4 bases and the J gene lost 7 bases, with 20 bases spanning the gap. The CDR3 length is 14 residues. Germline CDR1 is DFQATT and CDR2 is SNEGSKA (reference sequence). CDR3 nucleotides: TGCAGTGCTATGGACCCCAGGGCATCGGGGGAGCAGTACGTC. Translation: CSAMDPRASGEQYV.

The V and J genes are TRBV24-1 and TRBJ2-4, with TRBD1 matching over 8 bases. After removal of 0 bases from V and 2 bases from J, the junction contained 5 bases not matched to a gene. There are 17 residues in the CDR3. Germline V CDR1 and CDR2: KGHDR, SFDVKD. Here the CDR3 reads CATSDLPQGASKNIQYF. Written as DNA, the CDR3 is TGTGCCACCAGTGATTTGCCCCAGGGGGCTTCCAAAAACATTCAGTACTTC.

The chain combines TRBV5-1 with TRBJ1-1; D call uncertain. CDR1 and CDR2 from the germline V gene are SGHRS and YFSETQ. Trimming removed 0 bases from V and 7 bases from J, with 16 bases in between. The CDR3 covers 15 residues. The CDR3 DNA reads as TGCGCCAGCAGCTTGGACTCCCTTTTGATAGGTGAAGCTTTCTTT. Protein sequence: CASSLDSLLIGEAFF.

This clonotype was found many times. The rearrangement uses TRBV29-1 and TRBJ2-3, with 7 bases that match TRBD2. Germline V gene lookup returns CDR1 SQVTM and CDR2 ANQGSEA. The V and J ends lost 6 bases and 1 base, in that order; junction bases with no gene match: 4. The CDR3 is 13 residues long. The CDR3 spells CSVGLVRTDTQYF. CDR3 sequence (DNA): TGCAGCGTAGGACTAGTCCGCACAGATACGCAGTATTTT.

This clonotype was counted many times. CDR3 coding DNA: TGTGCCACCAGGGGATATTGGGAGCAGTACTTC. Protein sequence: CATRGYWEQYF. This chain joins TRBV10-3 and TRBJ2-7; perhaps TRBD1 as D (6 bases). Germline loops: CDR1 ENHRY, CDR2 SYGVKD. Trimming removed 10 bases from V and 7 bases from J, with 14 bases in between. The CDR3 length is 11 residues.

This clonotype was seen more than once but under ten times. The V call is TRBV6-2 or TRBV6-3, the J call TRBJ2-3, with D tentatively TRBD2 (6 bases). V dropped 2 bases and J dropped 1 base, with 13 bases sitting between them. Germline V gives CDR1 MNHEY, CDR2 SVGEGT. The CDR3 extends over 16 amino acids. CDR3 sequence (DNA): TGTGCCAGCAGTTACGACCGGGAGAGGGGCACAGATACGCAGTATTTT. Its protein product is CASSYDRERGTDTQYF.

The V gene is TRBV19, the J gene TRBJ1-3; possible D gene TRBD1, 5 bases. The germline V gene encodes CDR1 LNHDA and CDR2 SQIVND (reference sequence). With 5 bases removed from V and 2 bases from J, the gap between germline ends came to 13 bases. CDR3 length: 15 amino acids. The CDR3 coding sequence is TGTGCCAGTAGTTACACGGTGGGACCTGGAAACACCATATATTTT. This gives the protein CASSYTVGPGNTIYF. The variable domain in full, completed from reference TRBV19 and TRBJ1-3, reads DGGITQSPKYLFRKEGQNVTLSCEQNLNHDAMYWYRQDPGQGLRLIYYSQIVNDFQKGDIAEGYSVSREKKESFPLTVTSAQKNPTAFYLCASSYTVGPGNTIYFGEGSWLTVV.

This clonotype was seen a handful of times. This sequence joins TRBV7-2 and TRBJ2-3; TRBD2 agrees at 10 bases. With V trimmed by 0 bases and J by 1 base, 7 bases remained unmatched. Germline V gives CDR1 SGHTA, CDR2 FQGNSA. The CDR3 extends over 18 amino acids. Here the CDR3 reads CASSLAVLAGIGTDTQYF. DNA of the CDR3: TGTGCCAGCAGCTTAGCGGTACTAGCGGGGATAGGCACAGATACGCAGTATTTT.

This clonotype was seen ten or more times. V gene TRBV24-1 combines with J gene TRBJ2-1; 8 bases are shared with TRBD2. The CDR3 covers 15 residues. Germline lookup yields CDR1 KGHDR and CDR2 SFDVKD. V lost 3 bases to trimming and J lost 9 bases; unmatched junction nucleotides: 9. The CDR3, as DNA: TGTGCCACCAGTGATCCAAAGACTAGCGCTGCTGAGCAGTTCTTC. Amino acids: CATSDPKTSAAEQFF.